This T cell receptor (beta chain) came from a study of post-analysis software for immune sequencing data. Study-level information: The disease courses spanned relapsing-remitting, secondary progressive and progressive-relapsing forms of multiple sclerosis.

Findings and caveats of the study: Elevated frequency relative to controls characterized 4 or 5 TRBV segments in patients, TRBV5-6, TRBV5-1 and TRBV20-1 among them. Normalized Chao1 diversity in multiple sclerosis patients fell significantly below that of controls. Under F measure analysis, samples from one preparation batch co-clustered strongly.

The V gene lost 5 bases and the J gene lost 1 base, with 14 bases spanning the gap. Germline values: CDR1 MNHEY, CDR2 SVGAGI. There are 15 residues in the CDR3. Incorporated into the TCR beta cDNA libraries were unique molecular identifiers, which served to reduce PCR and sequencing biases. The yield from about 1 to 10 million T cells was roughly 500,000 cDNA molecules in total. TCRdb re-called the PCR reads through MiXCR, storing one row per CDR3 protein. This table has hundreds of thousands of distinct CDR3 sequences, just under 30% appearing once. Notes on this clonotype: Antigen specificity is unknown.

This clonotype was obtained from a girl aged 5-17 years with multiple sclerosis. V and J are TRBV6-5 and TRBJ1-1; D remains ambiguous. The sequenced sample consisted of blood. The CDR3 DNA is TGTGCCAGCAGTCCCGTACTAGAACCGAACACTGAAGCTTTCTTT. Protein product: CASSPVLEPNTEAFF.